This T cell receptor (beta chain) was captured in a study of T cells in Graves' hyperthyroidism and ophthalmopathy. Study-wide findings and caveats: Ophthalmopathy cases were set apart from stable hyperthyroidism by a 13 V-J model. Researchers found most expanded thyroid clonotypes above 0.001 in blood as well.

The source of the PBMCs was around 9 ml of fresh peripheral blood. Trimming took 7 bases from V and 7 from J; bases not matched to a gene: 12. The length of the CDR3 is 14 residues. Germline assignment: CDR1 MNHNS and CDR2 SASEGT. This clonotype came up many times. Its antigen is still unknown. RNA transcripts provided the source from which TCR beta CDR3 regions were amplified. HTBI primers were used for first-round RT-PCR of the TCR CDR3. TCRdb independently ran MiXCR on the multiplex PCR reads; one entry per CDR3 protein. Among 500,000 to 650,000 distinct CDR3 sequences listed, about 14% were seen once.

Sequences were obtained from blood. The clonotype comes from a woman aged 45-65 years with Graves' ophthalmopathy. This chain joins TRBV6-1 and TRBJ2-5; 7 nucleotides align to TRBD1. Here the CDR3 DNA reads TGTGCCAGCACCGGGACAGAAGGCAGCGGGACCCAGTACTTC. Translation gives CASTGTEGSGTQYF.